This record looks at one T cell receptor (beta chain) sequence and its context. Antigen unknown. The data derive from a study of cytomegalovirus exposure and HLA in healthy donors. Study-wide points: Sequencing depth across donors, presence/absence analyses assumed, was roughly uniform. Evidence from a later analysis indicated that most CMV-associated TCR beta chains looked HLA-restricted.

Primers included in the PCR were 60 Vbeta and 13 Jbeta primers. TCRdb's table, derived via immunoSEQ multiplex PCR, lists solely in-frame clones and lacks some. This sample's clone table lists about 140,000 clones. The CDR3 extends over 15 amino acids. Unmatched junction bases numbered 9, after V lost 4 bases and J lost 5 bases. Germline assignment: CDR1 SGHRS and CDR2 YFSETQ. The sequence came from a woman aged 18 to 35 in good health and CMV-seronegative. Sequences were obtained from PBMCs. J is TRBJ1-1 and V is TRBV5-1; 9 nucleotides align to TRBD1. The CDR3 protein is CASSQTGTGLTEAFF. CDR3 DNA sequence: TGCGCCAGCAGCCAGACCGGGACAGGGTTAACTGAAGCTTTCTTT.